The TCR beta chain under discussion was sequenced for a study of CD8 T cells in ankylosing spondylitis (dated by TCRdb to the late 2010s). A note on the overall study: To find TCR variants linked to disease, the study profiled T cell receptor beta repertoires in ankylosing spondylitis patients and healthy donors. The full study cohort comprised about 25 ankylosing spondylitis patients and roughly 100 healthy donors. Peripheral blood was sampled, and synovial fluid was additionally collected from ankylosing spondylitis patients. The full study reports these points: According to the report, matched synovial fluid samples from ankylosing spondylitis patients were significantly enriched for the disease-linked clones. Blood from ankylosing spondylitis patients appeared to be characterized by a TCR beta motif composed of eight highly homologous amino acid variants. The disease-linked clones showed a CD8+ phenotype and occurred at relatively low frequencies in peripheral blood. Some motif variants were previously reported in synovial fluid and blood of reactive arthritis patients, suggesting common disease-initiation mechanisms.

Sequenced on an Illumina HiSeq 2500. Quantitative 5'-RACE with molecular barcodes was used to prepare TCR beta libraries. The authors' pipeline ran thus. A new computational method based on a probabilistic model of VDJ rearrangement was used to identify disease-linked TCR variants. Through fastp at Q25 and MiXCR, TCRdb rebuilt clones from the public reads, retaining in-frame beta chains. Rows are unified per CDR3 protein, each entry keeping the most common DNA and genes. The V and J calls shown here were made by TCRdb, not taken from the authors' results. Here the sample has 350,000 to 550,000 distinct CDR3 sequences; about 25% occur a single time. The ten largest clones capture about 0.92% of the sample. Based on the germline V gene, the CDR1 and CDR2 sequences are MGHRA and YSYEKL. At the junction V is shortened by 3 bases and J by 4 bases; bases outside the gene matches: 10. From its cysteine to its phenylalanine, the CDR3 spans 16 amino acids. Of the read, only the CDR3 DNA is kept; its 48 bases are in frame from base 1.

This clonotype was picked up a small number of times. Its binding antigen is unknown. No much larger clone is present one base from it, and per-base qualities are unavailable. This clonotype originated in a male donor with ankylosing spondylitis. The sample consisted of blood, either unsorted or a sorted T cell fraction (not recorded which). Rearrangement joined TRBV4-1 to TRBJ2-5; 8 middle bases align to TRBD1. The sequenced DNA is TGCGCCAGCAGCCAGACAGGGGTCTTTGTAGGAGAGACCCAGTACTTC. Its coded protein is CASSQTGVFVGETQYF.